This entry lists 32 T cell receptor beta chains sequenced from one sample in a study of CD8+ T cells in alopecia areata. As the sequencing template, cDNA was produced by extracting RNA and reverse transcribing it. Libraries were prepared by immunoSEQ multiplex PCR; TCRdb keeps only in-frame clonotypes and omits some of them. The sample contains 140,000 or so clones, approximately 65% of which appear only once. Sequenced sample: CD8+ T cells sorted from blood. The receptors here all came from a human donor in good health.

J is TRBJ2-2 and V is TRBV2; a weak D match, TRBD1 (6 bases). This CDR3 contains 15 residues. Germline CDR1 reads SNHLY; CDR2 reads FYNNEI. V shed 6 bases and J shed 3 bases, with 14 bases lying between them. CDR3: CASRPDSGHTGELFF. The DNA for the CDR3 is TGTGCCAGCAGACCGGACAGCGGTCACACCGGGGAGCTGTTTTTT.

The chain carries TRBV6-6 and TRBJ1-1; unclear D gene. CDR1 and CDR2 from the germline V gene are MNHNY and SVGAGI (reference sequence). The ends were cut back, 8 bases at V and 0 bases at J, with 4 bases in the middle. The CDR3 is made up of 11 amino acids. CDR3 bases: TGTGCCAGCTTATTGAACACTGAAGCTTTCTTT. It encodes CASLLNTEAFF.

As regards this clone: Other DNA variants within this sample encode the same CDR3. V and J are TRBV9 and TRBJ2-6, with D unresolved. The length of the CDR3 is 13 residues. Germline CDR1 is SGDLS and CDR2 is YYNGEE. The V gene lost 2 bases and the J gene lost 4 bases, with 4 bases spanning the gap. CDR3 coding DNA: TGTGCCAGCAGCGTCCCAGGGGCCAACGTCCTGACTTTC. Its translation: CASSVPGANVLTF. The variable domain in full, with the rest retrieved from reference TRBV9 and TRBJ2-6, is DSGVTQTPKHLITATGQRVTLRCSPRSGDLSVYWYQQSLDQGLQFLIQYYNGEERAKGNILERFSAQQFPDLHSELNLSSLELGDSALYFCASSVPGANVLTFGAGSRLTVL.

This sequence joins TRBV4-1 and TRBJ2-7, with no clear D. Germline CDR1 is MGHRA and CDR2 is YSYEKL. This CDR3 contains 14 residues. Trimming stripped 4 bases from V and 4 bases from J, with 14 bases between. The CDR3 here is CASSPSLATYEQYF. The DNA for the CDR3 is TGCGCCAGCAGCCCTTCTCTGGCAACTTACGAGCAGTACTTC.

This clone was seen a few times. The CDR3 DNA reads TGTGCCAGCAGCTTCACTCTCAATGAGCAGTTCTTC. Encoded protein: CASSFTLNEQFF. The chain couples TRBV7-9 to TRBJ2-1; no clear D. V dropped 3 bases and J dropped 6 bases, with 6 bases sitting between them. CDR1 and CDR2 (germline): SEHNR, FQNEAQ (reference sequence). CDR3 size: 12 residues.

The CDR3 region is CASSPTGVSYEQYF. DNA for the CDR3: TGTGCCAGCAGCCCGACAGGGGTCTCCTACGAGCAGTACTTC. The rearrangement links TRBV5-4 to TRBJ2-7; 8 nucleotides align to TRBD1. The CDR3 spans 14 residues. Germline CDR1 SGHNT, CDR2 YYREEE (reference sequence). Trimming removed 4 bases from V and 0 bases from J; junction bases left unmatched: 3.

A note on this clone: Distinct nucleotide sequences in the sample also encode this CDR3. The chain employs TRBV9 and TRBJ2-7, with 10 nucleotides matching TRBD1. V shed 2 bases, J shed 5 bases, and the junction held 4 bases outside the gene matches. This CDR3 is 14 amino acids long. Germline V gives CDR1 SGDLS, CDR2 YYNGEE. The CDR3 region has the DNA TGTGCCAGCAGCGTTGGGGACAGGGGTAACGAGCAGTACTTC. Amino acid sequence: CASSVGDRGNEQYF.

The V call is TRBV7-9, the J call TRBJ2-7; D is possibly TRBD2 (6 bases). Trimming left V 8 bases short and J 3 bases short, with 14 bases between. The CDR3 is 13 residues long. Germline loops: CDR1 SEHNR, CDR2 FQNEAQ (reference sequence). This CDR3 reads CASGDSGNYEQYF. DNA of the CDR3: TGTGCCAGCGGAGATAGCGGTAACTACGAGCAGTACTTC. The full variable domain, rest sourced from reference TRBV7-9 and TRBJ2-7, is DTGVSQNPRHKITKRGQNVTFRCDPISEHNRLYWYRQTLGQGPEFLTYFQNEAQLEKSRLLSDRFSAERPKGSFSTLEIQRTEQGDSAMYLCASGDSGNYEQYFGPGTRLTVT.

This rearrangement joins TRBV29-1 to TRBJ1-1; 8 nucleotides line up with TRBD1. Germline CDR1 SQVTM, CDR2 ANQGSEA. The CDR3 consists of 15 residues. With V trimmed by 5 bases and J by 0 bases, 8 bases remained unmatched. This chain's CDR3 is CSVFGQGRLNTEAFF. CDR3 sequence (DNA): TGCAGCGTTTTCGGACAGGGACGTTTGAACACTGAAGCTTTCTTT.

This clone was counted only a few times. The chain joins TRBV15 to TRBJ1-4, with D hard to call. In germline, CDR1 is LNHNV, CDR2 YYDKDF (reference sequence). Trimming left V 3 bases short and J 0 bases short, with 11 bases between. The CDR3 extends over 16 amino acids. CDR3 region: CATSSTNAATNEKLFF. Written as DNA, the CDR3 is TGTGCCACCAGCAGTACCAACGCAGCAACTAATGAAAAACTGTTTTTT.

The chain has TRBV5-1 and TRBJ2-1; D call uncertain. Deletions cut 4 bases from V and 9 bases from J, with 17 bases between. The germline gives CDR1 SGHRS, CDR2 YFSETQ. The CDR3 loop spans 14 amino acids. The CDR3 sequence is CASSPGTLTFEQFF. The CDR3 nucleotides are TGCGCCAGCAGCCCTGGCACGCTTACCTTTGAGCAGTTCTTC.

The chain joins TRBV9 to TRBJ1-3; D remains ambiguous. CDR3 size: 15 residues. Germline-derived CDR1 and CDR2 are SGDLS and YYNGEE. The V gene lost 0 bases and the J gene lost 2 bases, with 9 bases spanning the gap. The CDR3 DNA is TGTGCCAGCAGCGTAGTGGGAGGGACTGGAAACACCATATATTTT. Its protein product is CASSVVGGTGNTIYF.

This clone was detected only a few times. The V gene is TRBV28, the J gene TRBJ2-3; D is uncertain. Trimming took off 6 bases at V and 6 bases at J, with 25 bases between the two ends. CDR3 length: 17 residues. The germline CDR1 and CDR2 sequences are MDHEN and SYDVKM. CDR3 sequence reads: CASSLPPSAPRRDTQYF. The CDR3 coding sequence is TGTGCCAGCAGCCTACCACCTTCGGCACCTCGCAGGGATACGCAGTATTTT.

The chain combines TRBV7-9 with TRBJ2-7, with 9 bases identical to TRBD2. The germline CDR1 and CDR2 sequences are SEHNR and FQNEAQ (reference sequence). The CDR3 sequence is 16 residues long. V was clipped by 5 bases and J by 2 bases; unmatched bases: 10. CDR3 sequence (DNA): TGTGCCAGCAGCCTCTCGGGGAGCGGGAGGCCCTACGAGCAGTACTTC. Its protein is CASSLSGSGRPYEQYF.

The V call is TRBV30, the J call TRBJ1-2; 7 bases map to TRBD1. The CDR3 sequence is 14 residues long. Germline CDR1 and CDR2: GTSNPN and SVGIG (reference sequence). J lost 8 bases, V lost 4 bases, and 13 bases had no gene match. CDR3 sequence: CAWNPGQSVDGYTF. CDR3 nucleotides: TGTGCCTGGAACCCGGGACAGAGCGTCGACGGCTACACCTTC.

This chain joins TRBV6-1 and TRBJ2-7, with 10 bases lining up with TRBD1. This CDR3 is 13 amino acids long. J was trimmed by 5 bases and V by 7 bases; bases with no gene match: 5. From germline, CDR1 is MNHNS and CDR2 SASEGT. The DNA of the CDR3 is TGTGCCAGCACCTCCGGGACAGGGGACGAGCAGTACTTC. As protein: CASTSGTGDEQYF.

The V call is TRBV9, the J call TRBJ2-7; D is unresolved. The CDR3 runs to 13 residues. CDR1 is SGDLS and CDR2 is YYNGEE in the germline V gene. Between the trimmed V and J ends, which lost 0 bases and 5 bases, there was a span of 9 bases. The CDR3, as DNA: TGTGCCAGCAGCGTAGCTGTGGGCCACGAGCAGTACTTC. It specifies CASSVAVGHEQYF.

This clone was seen more than once but under ten times. This chain joins TRBV6-5 and TRBJ2-1, with 10 positions matching TRBD2. This CDR3 has 14 residues. The germline gives CDR1 MNHEY, CDR2 SVGAGI. V trimming: 11 bases; J trimming: 8 bases; junction bases outside the gene matches: 12. The CDR3 sequence: CAASHAAGGDEQFF. In DNA form, the CDR3 reads TGTGCCGCCTCACACGCAGCGGGAGGGGATGAGCAGTTCTTC.

This clone was observed a handful of times. V and J are TRBV4-1 and TRBJ2-1; 7 bases line up with TRBD1. Per germline, CDR1 MGHRA and CDR2 YSYEKL. The CDR3 is 15 amino acids. Trimming cost V 3 bases and J 8 bases; bases outside gene matches: 10. CDR3 sequence reads: CASSQGQSLGDEQFF. The DNA for the CDR3 is TGCGCCAGCAGCCAGGGACAGTCACTAGGGGATGAGCAGTTCTTC.

This clone was seen a handful of times. This sequence joins TRBV30 and TRBJ2-3; D is undetermined. V lost 3 bases to trimming and J lost 0 bases, with 10 bases between them. From germline, CDR1 is GTSNPN and CDR2 SVGIG (reference sequence). This CDR3 region has 14 residues. The CDR3: CAWRRDGSTDTQYF. CDR3 coding DNA: TGTGCCTGGAGGAGAGACGGGAGCACAGATACGCAGTATTTT.

The V call is TRBV15, the J call TRBJ2-3; 14 nucleotides align to TRBD2. This CDR3 comprises 18 residues. Per germline, CDR1 LNHNV and CDR2 YYDKDF (reference sequence). With 3 bases clipped from V and 5 bases from J, the junction kept 10 bases outside the gene matches. CDR3 loop: CATSSGEGLAGAGDTQYF. CDR3 DNA: TGTGCCACCAGCAGCGGGGAGGGACTAGCGGGAGCTGGAGATACGCAGTATTTT.

In DNA, the CDR3 is TGTGCCAGCAGCTCGGGACAGGGGCCCTACGAGCAGTACTTC. It yields the protein CASSSGQGPYEQYF. This chain links TRBV11-2 with TRBJ2-7; TRBD1 matches 10 bases. Trimming took 4 bases from V and 2 from J; bases not matched to a gene: 2. Germline V gives CDR1 SGHAT, CDR2 FQNNGV. The CDR3 totals 14 residues.

The chain links TRBV29-1 to TRBJ1-2, with D tentatively TRBD1 (6 bases). Germline CDR1 SQVTM, CDR2 ANQGSEA. V was clipped by 1 base and J by 1 base, with 7 bases between them. CDR3 length: 13 amino acids. The CDR3 region has the DNA TGCAGCGTTGAAGGGACAGATAACTATGGCTACACCTTC. This codes for CSVEGTDNYGYTF.

This CDR3 reads CASSTASGSYNEQFF. The CDR3 region has the DNA TGTGCCAGCAGCACAGCTAGCGGGTCCTACAATGAGCAGTTCTTC. The chain recombines TRBV6-5 with TRBJ2-1; 8 nucleotides match TRBD2. Germline V gene data show CDR1 as MNHEY and CDR2 as SVGAGI. With 6 bases clipped from V and 1 base from J, the junction kept 5 bases outside the gene matches. The CDR3 length is 15 residues.

The CDR3 DNA follows: TGTGCCTGGGCAGGGGGGACTGAAGCTTTCTTT. This translates into CAWAGGTEAFF. V usage is TRBV30 and J usage is TRBJ1-1; 7 bases fit TRBD1. Germline CDR1 and CDR2: GTSNPN and SVGIG (reference sequence). The CDR3 loop spans 11 amino acids. V shed 5 bases and J 5 bases; nucleotides not matched to a gene: 2.

The chain employs TRBV27 and TRBJ1-5; D not resolved. In germline, CDR1 is MNHEY, CDR2 SMNVEV (reference sequence). There are 18 residues in the CDR3. With 4 bases removed from V and 2 bases from J, the gap between germline ends came to 21 bases. In DNA, the CDR3 is TGTGCCAGCAGTTCGATCCCCTTCCCGGCTGATGGCAATCAGCCCCAGCATTTT. It encodes CASSSIPFPADGNQPQHF.

The chain is built from TRBV7-2 and TRBJ2-1; D is possibly TRBD2 (7 bases). V gave up 1 base and J gave up 0 bases, with 16 bases separating them. CDR1 SGHTA and CDR2 FQGNSA come from the germline V gene. CDR3 size: 18 residues. DNA of the CDR3: TGTGCCAGCAGCTTAGAGGGGGGGTTCATGAGCTCCTACAATGAGCAGTTCTTC. It translates to CASSLEGGFMSSYNEQFF.

The chain recombines TRBV10-2 with TRBJ2-7; D unclear. Trimming left V 4 bases short and J 6 bases short, with 7 bases between. The CDR3 contains 11 residues. The germline V gene encodes CDR1 WSHSY and CDR2 SAAADI. The DNA for the CDR3 is TGCGCCAGCAGTGCTTCCCGCGAGCAGTACTTC. This codes for CASSASREQYF.

The chain couples TRBV9 to TRBJ2-3, with 12 bases lining up with TRBD2. Germline V gene lookup returns CDR1 SGDLS and CDR2 YYNGEE. The CDR3 is 20 residues long. Losses at the gene ends were 3 bases for V and 2 bases for J; bases not matched to a gene: 16. CDR3 amino acids: CASSGPRLAGDSEPTDTQYF. CDR3 in DNA: TGTGCCAGCAGCGGACCCCGACTAGCGGGAGACTCGGAACCCACAGATACGCAGTATTTT.

The chain has TRBV6-5 and TRBJ2-7; the D gene is possibly TRBD2 (5 bases). Deletions cut 1 base from V and 7 bases from J, with 11 bases between. Germline loops: CDR1 MNHEY, CDR2 SVGAGI. The CDR3 has 13 amino acids. The CDR3 DNA reads TGTGCCAGCAGTTACTTCGTTTCGGGGGAGCAGTACTTC. Residues: CASSYFVSGEQYF.

This clone was seen a handful of times. V usage is TRBV29-1 and J usage is TRBJ2-3; 13 bases are a match to TRBD2. The junction had 6 bases not matched to a gene; V was cut back by 3 bases and J by 0 bases. Germline CDR1 and CDR2: SQVTM and ANQGSEA. The CDR3 is made up of 17 amino acids. The CDR3 sequence: CSVDGTSGDLSTDTQYF. The CDR3 nucleotides read TGCAGCGTTGACGGGACTAGCGGGGACCTTAGCACAGATACGCAGTATTTT.

This clone has a single count. The rearrangement uses TRBV7-6 and TRBJ2-7; D is possibly TRBD1 (6 bases). Germline CDR1 is SGHVS and CDR2 is FNYEAQ. The V end lost 2 bases, the J end lost 0 bases, and 11 bases lay between the germline ends. This CDR3 is built from 15 residues. The DNA of the CDR3 is TGTGCCAGCAGCTTATCCCCAGGGGTCTCCTACGAGCAGTACTTC. This sequence encodes CASSLSPGVSYEQYF.